These 2 T cell receptor beta chains were all obtained from the same sample, sequenced in a study of T cell repertoires in cytomegalovirus infection (dated by TCRdb to about 2019). Reads for this sample came from an Illumina HiSeq 1500. TCRdb took the public reads, trimmed them with fastp at Q25, ran MiXCR for clone calling and kept in-frame beta chains. One record per CDR3 amino acid sequence lists the most common genes and DNA. The sample table shows a few hundred thousand distinct CDR3 sequences, and 9.5% are seen once. The leading ten clones occupy 3.5% to 4.5% of the sample. Sequenced input: PBMCs. The receptors come from a human donor in good health (CMV status not recorded). Some clones in this sample may be carry-over from other donors' samples.

This clonotype showed up just a few times. The genes are TRBV20-1 and TRBJ2-5, with D maybe TRBD2 (5 bases). V gave up 0 bases and J gave up 2 bases, with 19 bases separating them. The CDR3 extends over 17 amino acids. Germline V gives CDR1 DFQATT, CDR2 SNEGSKA (reference sequence). The CDR3 bases are TGCAGTGCTAGAGATTCGAAGTCCGGACTGTTACAAGAGACCCAGTACTTC. This translates into CSARDSKSGLLQETQYF.

The rearrangement uses TRBV15 and TRBJ1-1; TRBD1 is a possible D gene (6 bases). Trimming left V 2 bases short and J 4 bases short, with 8 bases between. The CDR3 covers 13 residues. Germline CDR1 LNHNV, CDR2 YYDKDF (reference sequence). In DNA form, the CDR3 reads TGTGCCACCAGCAGACTAGGGGGCACTGAAGCTTTCTTT. Encoded protein: CATSRLGGTEAFF.